Shown below are 10 T cell receptor beta chains from a single sample sequenced in a study of molecular identifiers for immune sequencing clone quantification. One entry per CDR3 protein results from TCRdb running MiXCR on the PCR reads. The sample has about 640,000 distinct CDR3 sequences, just under 20% seen once. Sequenced: naive CD8+ T cells from blood, with Jurkat cell RNA spiked in. Subset: FACS-sorted CD8+CD4-CCR7+CD45RA+ naive T cells. Source of these receptors: a human donor in good health. Some libraries in this study had Jurkat cell RNA spiked in.

This clonotype was observed at least ten times. The chain combines TRBV7-9 with TRBJ1-4, with D possibly being TRBD1 (6 bases). CDR3 length: 14 residues. CDR1 SEHNR and CDR2 FQNEAQ come from the germline V gene (reference sequence). Trimming took off 1 base at V and 8 bases at J, with 11 bases between the two ends. CDR3 residues: CASSLDRASEKLFF. CDR3 sequence (DNA): TGTGCCAGCAGCTTAGACAGGGCTTCGGAAAAACTGTTTTTT. Full variable domain (outside the CDR3, taken from reference TRBV7-9 and TRBJ1-4): DTGVSQNPRHKITKRGQNVTFRCDPISEHNRLYWYRQTLGQGPEFLTYFQNEAQLEKSRLLSDRFSAERPKGSFSTLEIQRTEQGDSAMYLCASSLDRASEKLFFGSGTQLSVL.

There are many counts of this clonotype. V usage is TRBV27 and J usage is TRBJ2-7, with D unclear. Looked up from germline, CDR1 is MNHEY and CDR2 is SMNVEV (reference sequence). The CDR3 runs to 12 residues. V gave up 4 bases and J gave up 0 bases, with 4 bases separating them. The CDR3 spells CASSSISYEQYF. In DNA form, the CDR3 reads TGTGCCAGCAGTTCAATCTCCTACGAGCAGTACTTC.

This clonotype was recorded at least ten times. The genes are TRBV7-9 and TRBJ1-4, with TRBD1 matching over 8 bases. Germline loops: CDR1 SEHNR, CDR2 FQNEAQ (reference sequence). The V gene end was trimmed by 4 bases and the J gene end by 7 bases; junction bases not matched to a gene: 11. This CDR3 has 16 residues. CDR3 protein: CASSSNDRGSIEKLFF. CDR3 DNA sequence: TGTGCCAGCAGCTCAAATGACAGGGGTTCAATTGAAAAACTGTTTTTT.

The chain employs TRBV13 and TRBJ2-1, with D uncertain. CDR1 PRHDT and CDR2 FYEKMQ come from the germline V gene (reference sequence). With 6 bases removed from V and 0 bases from J, the gap between germline ends came to 9 bases. This CDR3 comprises 14 residues. The CDR3 bases are TGTGCCAGCAGGTCATGGGGCTCCTACAATGAGCAGTTCTTC. Its translation: CASRSWGSYNEQFF. The full variable domain, with the rest looked up from reference TRBV13 and TRBJ2-1, is AAGVIQSPRHLIKEKRETATLKCYPIPRHDTVYWYQQGPGQDPQFLISFYEKMQSDKGSIPDRFSAQQFSDYHSELNMSSLELGDSALYFCASRSWGSYNEQFFGPGTRLTVL.

This clonotype turned up a few times. The rearrangement uses TRBV28 and TRBJ1-1; D is unresolved. The V and J ends lost 8 bases and 6 bases respectively, with 10 bases between them. This CDR3 is built from 11 residues. Germline values: CDR1 MDHEN, CDR2 SYDVKM. The CDR3 loop is CASGPRAEAFF. In nucleotides, the CDR3 is TGTGCCAGCGGGCCGAGGGCTGAAGCTTTCTTT. Supplemented by reference TRBV28 and TRBJ1-1, the full variable domain reads DVKVTQSSRYLVKRTGEKVFLECVQDMDHENMFWYRQDPGLGLRLIYFSYDVKMKEKGDIPEGYSVSREKKERFSLILESASTNQTSMYLCASGPRAEAFFGQGTRLTVV.

This clonotype was picked up many times. The rearrangement joins TRBV5-5 to TRBJ2-4, with TRBD1 matching 7 bases. The germline CDR1 and CDR2 sequences are SGHKS and YYEKEE (reference sequence). V dropped 4 bases and J dropped 0; count of bases not matched to a gene: 10. This CDR3 spans 17 amino acids. CDR3 nucleotides: TGTGCCAGCAGCCCGGACAGGCTAAGACTAGCCAAAAACATTCAGTACTTC. Encoded protein: CASSPDRLRLAKNIQYF.

This clonotype was counted many times. The chain combines TRBV6-6 with TRBJ2-5, with TRBD2 matching 11 bases. The CDR3 consists of 17 residues. With 4 bases clipped from V and 2 bases from J, the junction kept 9 bases outside the gene matches. The germline V gene encodes CDR1 MNHNY and CDR2 SVGAGI (reference sequence). For the CDR3, the DNA is TGTGCCAGCAGTTTAACCGGGACTAGCGGAAATCAAGAGACCCAGTACTTC. The encoded protein is CASSLTGTSGNQETQYF.

This clonotype was seen at least ten times. This chain connects TRBV6-8 to TRBJ1-4; TRBD1 is a possible D gene (6 bases). Germline V CDR1 and CDR2: MNHGY, SAAAGT. The CDR3 length is 16 residues. With 2 bases removed from V and 7 bases from J, the gap between germline ends came to 17 bases. The CDR3 sequence: CASSYGGGGTSEKLFF. The DNA for the CDR3 is TGTGCCAGCAGTTACGGCGGGGGCGGGACCTCTGAAAAACTGTTTTTT.

This clonotype was recorded a few times. The chain combines TRBV7-9 with TRBJ1-1; D uncertain. The CDR3 is made up of 14 amino acids. The ends were cut back, 1 base at V and 1 base at J, with 7 bases in the middle. From germline, CDR1 is SEHNR and CDR2 FQNEAQ (reference sequence). As DNA, the CDR3 is TGTGCCAGCAGCTTAGTGAGGCGGAACACTGAAGCTTTCTTT. Its translation: CASSLVRRNTEAFF.

This clonotype was counted ten times or more. The J gene is TRBJ2-7, the V gene TRBV20-1; weak D call: TRBD2 (5 bases). The CDR3 extends over 13 amino acids. Per the germline V gene, CDR1 is DFQATT and CDR2 is SNEGSKA (reference sequence). V was shortened by 1 base and J by 2 bases, with 9 bases between the two germline ends. CDR3 DNA sequence: TGCAGTGCTAGAGGGCTAGCCACCTACGAGCAGTACTTC. It encodes CSARGLATYEQYF.